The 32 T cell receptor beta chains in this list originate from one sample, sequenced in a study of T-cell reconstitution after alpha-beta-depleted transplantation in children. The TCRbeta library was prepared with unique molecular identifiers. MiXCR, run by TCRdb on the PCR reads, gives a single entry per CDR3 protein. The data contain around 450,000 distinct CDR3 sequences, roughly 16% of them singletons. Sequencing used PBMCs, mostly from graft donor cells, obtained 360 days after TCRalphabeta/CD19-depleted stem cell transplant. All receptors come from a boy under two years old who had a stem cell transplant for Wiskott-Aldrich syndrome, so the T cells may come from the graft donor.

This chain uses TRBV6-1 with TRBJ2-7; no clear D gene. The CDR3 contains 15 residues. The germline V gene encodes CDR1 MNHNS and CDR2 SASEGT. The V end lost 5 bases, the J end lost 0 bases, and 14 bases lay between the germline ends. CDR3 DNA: TGTGCCAGCAGTAGCTTCATAGAGCACTCCTACGAGCAGTACTTC. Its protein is CASSSFIEHSYEQYF.

The CDR3 region is CASSLGPPTEAFF. The DNA for the CDR3 is TGTGCCAGCAGCTTAGGGCCCCCCACTGAAGCTTTCTTT. V and J are TRBV7-2 and TRBJ1-1; D is undetermined. Trimming left V 1 base short and J 4 bases short, with 7 bases between. The CDR3 is 13 amino acids. Germline CDR1 and CDR2: SGHTA and FQGNSA. Supplemented by reference TRBV7-2 and TRBJ1-1, the full variable domain reads GAGVSQSPSNKVTEKGKDVELRCDPISGHTALYWYRQSLGQGLEFLIYFQGNSAPDKSGLPSDRFSAERTGGSVSTLTIQRTQQEDSAVYLCASSLGPPTEAFFGQGTRLTVV.

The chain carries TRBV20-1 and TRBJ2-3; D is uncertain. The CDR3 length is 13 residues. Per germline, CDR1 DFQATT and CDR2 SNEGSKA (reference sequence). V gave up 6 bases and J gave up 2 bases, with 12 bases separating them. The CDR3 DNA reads TGCAGTGCCCCTGACTGGACCACAGATACGCAGTATTTT. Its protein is CSAPDWTTDTQYF.

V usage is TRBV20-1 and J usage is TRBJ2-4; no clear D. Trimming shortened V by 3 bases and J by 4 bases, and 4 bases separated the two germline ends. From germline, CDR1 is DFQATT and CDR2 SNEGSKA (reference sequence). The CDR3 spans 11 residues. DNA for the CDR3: TGCAGTGCTAGGAAAAAAAACATTCAGTACTTC. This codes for CSARKKNIQYF.

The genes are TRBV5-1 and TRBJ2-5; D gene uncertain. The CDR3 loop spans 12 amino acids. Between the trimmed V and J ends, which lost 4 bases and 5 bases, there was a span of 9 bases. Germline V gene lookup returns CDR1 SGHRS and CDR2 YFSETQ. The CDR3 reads CASSQAEETQYF. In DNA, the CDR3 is TGCGCCAGCAGCCAGGCCGAGGAGACCCAGTACTTC.

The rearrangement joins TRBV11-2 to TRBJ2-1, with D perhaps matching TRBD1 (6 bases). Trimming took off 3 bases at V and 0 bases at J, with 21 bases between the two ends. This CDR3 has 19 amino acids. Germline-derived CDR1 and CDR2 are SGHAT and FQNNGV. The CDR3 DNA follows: TGTGCCAGCAGCTTTATGATTCAACAGGGTCGGGGCTCCTACAATGAGCAGTTCTTC. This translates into CASSFMIQQGRGSYNEQFF.

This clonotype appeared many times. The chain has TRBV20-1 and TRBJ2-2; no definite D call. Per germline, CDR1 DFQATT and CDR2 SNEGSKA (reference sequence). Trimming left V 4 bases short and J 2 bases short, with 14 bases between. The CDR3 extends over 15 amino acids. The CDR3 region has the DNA TGCAGTGCTATGACAAAGCAAGGCAACACCGGGGAGCTGTTTTTT. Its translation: CSAMTKQGNTGELFF.

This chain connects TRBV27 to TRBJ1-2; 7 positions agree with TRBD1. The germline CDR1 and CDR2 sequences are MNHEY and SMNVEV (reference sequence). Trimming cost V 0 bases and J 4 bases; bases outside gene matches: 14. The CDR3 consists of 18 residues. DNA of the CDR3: TGTGCCAGCAGTTTATCCATTCTAGGGGGCGGAACGGTCTATGGCTACACCTTC. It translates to CASSLSILGGGTVYGYTF.

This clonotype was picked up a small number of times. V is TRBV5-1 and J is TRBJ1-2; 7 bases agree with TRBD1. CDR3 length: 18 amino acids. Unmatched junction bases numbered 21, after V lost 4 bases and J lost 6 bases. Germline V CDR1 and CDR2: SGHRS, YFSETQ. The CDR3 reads CASSPPGGPDRRRNGYTF. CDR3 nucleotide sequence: TGCGCCAGCAGCCCCCCGGGAGGGCCGGACAGGCGTCGAAATGGCTACACCTTC.

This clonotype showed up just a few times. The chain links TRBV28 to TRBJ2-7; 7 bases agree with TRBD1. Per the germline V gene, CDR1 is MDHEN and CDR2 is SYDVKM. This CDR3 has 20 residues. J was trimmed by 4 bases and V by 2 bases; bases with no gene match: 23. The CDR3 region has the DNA TGTGCCAGCAGTTTAGCAATGACAGGGTCGTGGGAGCCATCCCAATACGAGCAGTACTTC. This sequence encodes CASSLAMTGSWEPSQYEQYF.

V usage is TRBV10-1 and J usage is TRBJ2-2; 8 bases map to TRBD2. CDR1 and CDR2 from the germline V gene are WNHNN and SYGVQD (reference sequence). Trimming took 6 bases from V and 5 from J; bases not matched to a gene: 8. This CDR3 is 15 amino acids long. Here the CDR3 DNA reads TGCGCCAGCAGCCCCGGGACTAGTTTTACCGGGGAGCTGTTTTTT. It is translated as CASSPGTSFTGELFF.

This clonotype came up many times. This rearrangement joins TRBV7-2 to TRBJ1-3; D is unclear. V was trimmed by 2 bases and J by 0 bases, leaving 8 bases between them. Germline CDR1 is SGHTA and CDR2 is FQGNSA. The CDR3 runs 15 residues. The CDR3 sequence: CASSLLENSGNTIYF. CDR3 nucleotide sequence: TGTGCCAGCAGCTTATTAGAAAACTCTGGAAACACCATATATTTT. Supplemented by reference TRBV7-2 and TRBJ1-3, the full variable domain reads GAGVSQSPSNKVTEKGKDVELRCDPISGHTALYWYRQSLGQGLEFLIYFQGNSAPDKSGLPSDRFSAERTGGSVSTLTIQRTQQEDSAVYLCASSLLENSGNTIYFGEGSWLTVV.

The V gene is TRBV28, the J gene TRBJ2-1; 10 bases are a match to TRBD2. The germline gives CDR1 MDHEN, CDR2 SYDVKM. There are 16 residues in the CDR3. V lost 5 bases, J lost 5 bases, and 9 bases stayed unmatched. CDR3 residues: CASSSPGTSAHNEQFF. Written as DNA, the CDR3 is TGTGCCAGCAGTAGCCCCGGGACTAGCGCACACAATGAGCAGTTCTTC.

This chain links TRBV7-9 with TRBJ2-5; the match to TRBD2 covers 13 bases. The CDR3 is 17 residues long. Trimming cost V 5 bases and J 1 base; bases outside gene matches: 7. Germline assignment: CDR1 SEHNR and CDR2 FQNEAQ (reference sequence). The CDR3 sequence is CASSPKGLAGLQETQYF. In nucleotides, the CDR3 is TGTGCCAGCAGCCCAAAGGGACTAGCGGGGCTCCAAGAGACCCAGTACTTC.

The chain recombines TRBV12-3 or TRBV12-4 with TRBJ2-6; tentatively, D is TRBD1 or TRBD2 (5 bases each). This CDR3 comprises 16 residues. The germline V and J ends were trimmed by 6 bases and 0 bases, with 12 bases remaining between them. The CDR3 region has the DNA TGTGCCAGCAGCCGGGGCTATGGCTCTGGGGCCAACGTCCTGACTTTC. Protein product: CASSRGYGSGANVLTF.

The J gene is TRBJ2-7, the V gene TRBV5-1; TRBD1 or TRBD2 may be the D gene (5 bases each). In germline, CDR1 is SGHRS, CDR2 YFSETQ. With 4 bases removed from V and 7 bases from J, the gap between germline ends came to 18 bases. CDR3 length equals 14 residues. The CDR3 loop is CASSPGPRPREQYF. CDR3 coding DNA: TGCGCCAGCAGCCCGGGACCCCGGCCACGAGAGCAGTACTTC.

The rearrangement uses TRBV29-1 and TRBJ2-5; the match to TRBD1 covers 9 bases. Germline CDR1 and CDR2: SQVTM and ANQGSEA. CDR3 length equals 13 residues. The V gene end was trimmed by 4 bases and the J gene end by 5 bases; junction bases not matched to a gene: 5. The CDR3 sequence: CSVGRQGGETQYF. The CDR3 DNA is TGCAGCGTTGGTAGACAGGGGGGGGAGACCCAGTACTTC.

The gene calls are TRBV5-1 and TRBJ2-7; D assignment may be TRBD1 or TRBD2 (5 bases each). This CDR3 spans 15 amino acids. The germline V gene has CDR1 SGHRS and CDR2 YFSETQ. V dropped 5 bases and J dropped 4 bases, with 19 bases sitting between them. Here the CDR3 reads CASRSDGASYYEQYF. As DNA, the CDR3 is TGCGCCAGCAGGTCAGACGGGGCTTCTTATTACGAGCAGTACTTC.

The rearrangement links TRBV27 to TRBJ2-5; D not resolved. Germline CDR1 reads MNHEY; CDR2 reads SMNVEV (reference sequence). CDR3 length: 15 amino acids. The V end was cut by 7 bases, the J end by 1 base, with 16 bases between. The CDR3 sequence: CASNGRRWCQETQYF. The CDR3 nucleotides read TGTGCCAGCAACGGCCGCAGGTGGTGCCAAGAGACCCAGTACTTC.

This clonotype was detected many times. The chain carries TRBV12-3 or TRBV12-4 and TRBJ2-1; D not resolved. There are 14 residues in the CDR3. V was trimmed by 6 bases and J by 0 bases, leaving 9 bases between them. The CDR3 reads CASSLRSSYNEQFF. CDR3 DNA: TGTGCCAGCAGCTTACGGAGCTCCTACAATGAGCAGTTCTTC.

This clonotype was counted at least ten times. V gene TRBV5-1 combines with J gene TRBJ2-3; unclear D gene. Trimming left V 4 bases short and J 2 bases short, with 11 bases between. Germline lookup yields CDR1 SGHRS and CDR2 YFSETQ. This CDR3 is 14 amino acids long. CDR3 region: CASSKLTATDTQYF. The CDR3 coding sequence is TGCGCCAGCAGCAAGCTAACGGCCACAGATACGCAGTATTTT.

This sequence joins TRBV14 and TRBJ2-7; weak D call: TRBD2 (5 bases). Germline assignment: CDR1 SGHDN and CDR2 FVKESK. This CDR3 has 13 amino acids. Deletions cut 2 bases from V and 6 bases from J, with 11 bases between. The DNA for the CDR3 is TGTGCCAGCAGCCAATTTCGGGGTCCCGAGCAGTACTTC. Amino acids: CASSQFRGPEQYF. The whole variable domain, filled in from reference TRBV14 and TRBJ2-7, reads EAGVTQFPSHSVIEKGQTVTLRCDPISGHDNLYWYRRVMGKEIKFLLHFVKESKQDESGMPNNRFLAERTGGTYSTLKVQPAELEDSGVYFCASSQFRGPEQYFGPGTRLTVT.

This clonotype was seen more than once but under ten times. CDR3 sequence (DNA): TGTGCCAGCAGTTTCCTTACCCGCGCCGGGGAGCTGTTTTTT. Protein sequence: CASSFLTRAGELFF. The chain carries TRBV12-3 or TRBV12-4 and TRBJ2-2, with D uncertain. V lost 3 bases, J lost 6 bases, and 11 bases lay in between. CDR3 length equals 14 residues.

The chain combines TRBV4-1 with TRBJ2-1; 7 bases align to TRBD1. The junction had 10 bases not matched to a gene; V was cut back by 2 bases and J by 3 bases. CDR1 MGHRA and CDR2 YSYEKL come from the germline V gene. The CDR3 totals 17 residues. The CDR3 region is CASSQRWAGTDYNEQFF. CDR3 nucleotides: TGCGCCAGCAGCCAAAGATGGGCCGGGACAGACTACAATGAGCAGTTCTTC.

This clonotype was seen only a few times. CDR3 in DNA: TGCAGCGTTGAATATGAGGGATATGGCTACACCTTC. This translates into CSVEYEGYGYTF. The chain couples TRBV29-1 to TRBJ1-2; D unclear. The CDR3 is made up of 12 amino acids. Trimming stripped 2 bases from V and 5 bases from J, with 9 bases between. The germline gives CDR1 SQVTM, CDR2 ANQGSEA.

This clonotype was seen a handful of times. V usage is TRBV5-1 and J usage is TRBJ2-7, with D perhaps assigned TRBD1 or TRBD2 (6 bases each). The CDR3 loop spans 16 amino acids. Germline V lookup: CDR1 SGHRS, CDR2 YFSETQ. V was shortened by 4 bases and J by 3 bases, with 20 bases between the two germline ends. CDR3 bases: TGCGCCAGCAGCAGGGGGACCGGGAGTACCCTCTACGAGCAGTACTTC. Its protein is CASSRGTGSTLYEQYF.

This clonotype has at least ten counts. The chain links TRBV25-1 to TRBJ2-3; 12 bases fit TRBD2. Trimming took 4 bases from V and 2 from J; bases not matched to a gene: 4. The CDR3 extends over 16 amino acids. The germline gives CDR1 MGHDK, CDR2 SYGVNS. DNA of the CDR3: TGTGCCAGCAGTGCAAGACTAGCGGGGGTCACAGATACGCAGTATTTT. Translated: CASSARLAGVTDTQYF.

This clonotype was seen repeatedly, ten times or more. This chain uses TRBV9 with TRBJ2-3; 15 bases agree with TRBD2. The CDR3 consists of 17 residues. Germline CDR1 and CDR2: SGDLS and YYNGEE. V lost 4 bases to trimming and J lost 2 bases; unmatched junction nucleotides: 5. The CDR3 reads CASSPRTSGRDTDTQYF. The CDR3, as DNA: TGTGCCAGCAGCCCGCGGACTAGCGGGAGGGACACAGATACGCAGTATTTT. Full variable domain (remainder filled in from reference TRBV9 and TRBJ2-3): DSGVTQTPKHLITATGQRVTLRCSPRSGDLSVYWYQQSLDQGLQFLIQYYNGEERAKGNILERFSAQQFPDLHSELNLSSLELGDSALYFCASSPRTSGRDTDTQYFGPGTRLTVL.

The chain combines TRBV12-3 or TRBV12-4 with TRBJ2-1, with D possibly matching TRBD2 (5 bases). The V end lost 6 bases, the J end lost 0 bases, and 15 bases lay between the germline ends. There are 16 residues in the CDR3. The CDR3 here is CASSHQRKSSYNEQFF. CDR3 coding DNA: TGTGCCAGCAGCCATCAGCGGAAGAGCTCCTACAATGAGCAGTTCTTC.

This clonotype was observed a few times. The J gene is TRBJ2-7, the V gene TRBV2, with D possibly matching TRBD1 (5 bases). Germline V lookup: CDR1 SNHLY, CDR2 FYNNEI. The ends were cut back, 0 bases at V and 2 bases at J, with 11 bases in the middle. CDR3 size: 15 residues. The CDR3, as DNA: TGTGCCAGCAGTGAAGCGCGTGGGGCCCCCTACGAGCAGTACTTC. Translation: CASSEARGAPYEQYF.

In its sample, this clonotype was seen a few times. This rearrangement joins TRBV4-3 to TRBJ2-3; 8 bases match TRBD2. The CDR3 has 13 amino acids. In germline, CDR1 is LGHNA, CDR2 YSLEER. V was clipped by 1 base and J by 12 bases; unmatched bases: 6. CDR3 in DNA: TGCGCCAGCAGCCAAGTGTCCGGGACTAGACAGTATTTT. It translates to CASSQVSGTRQYF.

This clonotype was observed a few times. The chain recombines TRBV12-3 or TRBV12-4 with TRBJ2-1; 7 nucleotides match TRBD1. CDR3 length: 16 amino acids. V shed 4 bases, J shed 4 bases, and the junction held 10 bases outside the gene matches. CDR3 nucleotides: TGTGCCAGCAGTTCTACTTACAGGGGCAGGTACAATGAGCAGTTCTTC. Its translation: CASSSTYRGRYNEQFF.